The text below deals with one T cell receptor (beta chain). Its specificity is not known. Donors in the study were healthy people who gave bone marrow. It was with 60 Vbeta and 13 Jbeta primers that the PCR ran. Method: immunoSEQ multiplex PCR; TCRdb's copy keeps in-frame clones and lacks some. The table includes 100,000 to 150,000 clones, about three quarters detected once. The data belong to a study of cytomegalovirus exposure and HLA in healthy donors. Whole-study results and caveats: In an earlier analysis, in approximately 570 donors, most V segments appeared productive either ~87% or ~30% of the time. A likely sequencing artifact accounted for one observed cluster of highly shared sequence variants. Researchers counted around 180 TCR beta chains as cytomegalovirus-associated.

The CDR3 has 17 residues. CDR1 is LNHNV and CDR2 is YYDKDF in the germline V gene (reference sequence). Losses at the gene ends were 2 bases for V and 7 bases for J; bases not matched to a gene: 12. This chain joins TRBV15 and TRBJ1-2; 11 bases are shared with TRBD1. Sequencing used PBMCs. The sequence was collected from a female donor in good health and CMV-seronegative. The CDR3 reads CATSRPDRDRGASGYTF. CDR3 coding DNA: TGTGCCACCAGCAGACCCGACCGGGACAGGGGGGCTTCTGGCTACACCTTC.